By share, the clone carrying this T cell receptor beta chain counts as medium-sized. This specimen belongs to a study of control samples from healthy donors and cancer patients. Germline CDR1 reads SQVTM; CDR2 reads ANQGSEA. Trimming took 4 bases from V and 2 from J; bases not matched to a gene: 10. CDR3 length equals 15 residues. Measured with immunoSEQ multiplex PCR; TCRdb has only the in-frame clones, and not every one. The repertoire holds about 18,000 clones, with around 80% as singletons. This TCR derives from a woman aged 70-85 years with lung cancer. Sample: PBMCs. This chain links TRBV29-1 with TRBJ2-7; 8 bases match TRBD1. The CDR3 reads CSVAGETGAAYEQYF. For the CDR3, the DNA is TGCAGCGTTGCCGGGGAGACAGGGGCCGCCTACGAGCAGTACTTC.